Sequencing of this TCR beta chain was carried out in a study of metastatic and nonmetastatic thyroid tumors. At least ten counts were recorded for this clone. Nobody among the patients had been given any treatment before thyroid surgery. TCRdb reprocessed the PCR reads using MiXCR. The sample includes 30,000 to 35,000 clones, about 31% of them seen just once. Trimming cost V 0 bases and J 0 bases; bases outside gene matches: 6. The CDR3 consists of 17 residues. The germline V gene has CDR1 SGHRS and CDR2 YFSETQ. This sequence originates from a female donor with papillary thyroid cancer or a benign thyroid nodule (not recorded which). Some clones in this sample may be carry-over from other donors' samples. J is TRBJ2-5 and V is TRBV5-1; 9 bases are a match to TRBD1. Sample: blood. This CDR3 reads CASSLGGQGSYQETQYF. The CDR3, as DNA: TGCGCCAGCAGCTTGGGCGGACAGGGGAGTTACCAAGAGACCCAGTACTTC.